A single sample gave rise to the 26 T cell receptor beta chains below, sequenced in a study of Graves' ophthalmopathy and Graves' hyperthyroidism. Beta-chain TCR CDR3 regions were amplified from RNA transcripts. The authors performed first-round RT-PCR with HTBI primers and then a second-round multiplex PCR. MiXCR, run by TCRdb on the multiplex PCR reads, gives a single entry per CDR3 protein. The sample has about 48,000 distinct CDR3 sequences, about 50% seen once. The sequenced sample consisted of peripheral blood. The receptors shown here come from an adult man with Graves' ophthalmopathy.

Remarks on this clonotype: The final CDR3 position lacks the conserved phenylalanine or tryptophan, pointing to a likely read error. The limits of the CDR3 on the DNA are not certain, so only TCRdb's listed CDR3 is given. The chain is built from TRBV2 and TRBJ2-1; the listed D gene, TRBD2, was not tested against the DNA. CDR1 is SNHLY and CDR2 is FYNNEI in the germline V gene. The CDR3 adds up to 8 amino acids, both ends counted. CDR3: CASSLSPG.

Turning to this clonotype: The CDR3 does not close with the conserved phenylalanine or tryptophan, likely indicating a read error. The rearrangement links TRBV9 to TRBJ1-1, with unresolved D. Germline lookup yields CDR1 SGDLS and CDR2 YYNGEE. V shed 2 bases and J shed 0 bases, with 8 bases lying between them. CDR3 length equals 14 residues. DNA of the CDR3: TGTGCCAGCAGCGTGGCCACTTTGAACACTGAAGCTTTCTTG. Translating it yields CASSVATLNTEAFL.

This clonotype was seen repeatedly, ten times or more. The chain links TRBV28 to TRBJ2-7, with D uncertain. Germline CDR1 and CDR2: MDHEN and SYDVKM. V gave up 6 bases and J gave up 3 bases, with 6 bases separating them. This CDR3 spans 11 amino acids. The CDR3 spells CASSKVYEQYF. DNA for the CDR3: TGTGCCAGCAGCAAAGTCTACGAGCAGTACTTC.

This clonotype occurred many times. The V gene is TRBV4-1, the J gene TRBJ1-1; D remains ambiguous. Germline-derived CDR1 and CDR2 are MGHRA and YSYEKL. Trimming left V 0 bases short and J 7 bases short, with 12 bases between. This CDR3 is built from 14 residues. CDR3 sequence (DNA): TGCGCCAGCAGCCAAGACGGGTATCCCCGTGAAGCTTTCTTT. It is translated as CASSQDGYPREAFF.

Many counts were recorded for this clonotype. The chain links TRBV7-9 to TRBJ2-1; TRBD2 aligns across 9 bases. This CDR3 is built from 16 residues. Germline CDR1 SEHNR, CDR2 FQNEAQ (reference sequence). Trimming cost V 5 bases and J 4 bases; bases outside gene matches: 9. CDR3 nucleotide sequence: TGTGCCAGCAGCCGGAAAGCGGGAGGCCCTTACAATGAGCAGTTCTTC. It is translated as CASSRKAGGPYNEQFF.

As for this clonotype: The junction and the germline gene differ at one end; a read error may be behind it. The chain carries TRBV24-1 and TRBJ2-1, with D uncertain. The germline gives CDR1 KGHDR, CDR2 SFDVKD. The CDR3 has 14 amino acids. As DNA, the CDR3 is TGTGCCGCCAGTGAGGCCGGGCCATACAATGAGCAGTTCTTC. This translates into CAASEAGPYNEQFF.

This clonotype was seen a handful of times. The chain links TRBV29-1 to TRBJ2-3; D call uncertain. The V end was cut by 3 bases, the J end by 0 bases, with 7 bases between. Germline lookup yields CDR1 SQVTM and CDR2 ANQGSEA. This CDR3 is built from 13 residues. CDR3 in DNA: TGCAGCGTTGACCCGCAGAGCACAGATACGCAGTATTTT. It is translated as CSVDPQSTDTQYF.

The rearrangement joins TRBV12-3 or TRBV12-4 to TRBJ1-5, with TRBD1 matching 7 bases. The CDR3 is made up of 14 amino acids. V was clipped by 6 bases and J by 6 bases; unmatched bases: 8. The chain's CDR3 is CASRRQGRSQPQHF. DNA for the CDR3: TGTGCCAGCAGACGACAGGGTCGTAGTCAGCCCCAGCATTTT.

The J gene is TRBJ2-3, the V gene TRBV5-8; no clear D gene. V lost 5 bases, J lost 4 bases, and 20 bases lay in between. From germline, CDR1 is SGHTS and CDR2 YDEGEE. This CDR3 has 16 amino acids. The CDR3 is CASRPVVYTEADTQYF. As DNA, the CDR3 is TGTGCCAGCAGACCTGTAGTCTACACTGAAGCAGATACGCAGTATTTT. Looking up the rest from reference TRBV5-8 and TRBJ2-3 gives the full variable domain: EAGVTQSPTHLIKTRGQQATLRCSPISGHTSVYWYQQALGLGLQFLLWYDEGEERNRGNFPPRFSGRQFPNYSSELNVNALELEDSALYLCASRPVVYTEADTQYFGPGTRLTVL.

The CDR3 region is CSVELADTEAFF. CDR3 sequence (DNA): TGCAGCGTTGAATTGGCGGACACTGAAGCTTTCTTT. This chain joins TRBV29-1 and TRBJ1-1; no clear D. V gave up 2 bases and J gave up 3 bases, with 7 bases separating them. CDR3 length: 12 residues. Germline CDR1 SQVTM, CDR2 ANQGSEA.

This rearrangement joins TRBV7-8 to TRBJ2-1; TRBD1 or TRBD2 may be the D gene (6 bases each). Trimming removed 5 bases at V and 2 bases at J, with 13 bases between. The V gene's germline CDR1 is SGHVS and CDR2 FQNEAQ. The length of the CDR3 is 15 residues. The CDR3 spells CASSPGADPYNEQFF. The CDR3 bases are TGTGCCAGCAGCCCGGGGGCGGACCCCTACAATGAGCAGTTCTTC.

The chain joins TRBV25-1 to TRBJ2-2; the D gene is possibly TRBD2 (6 bases). Per the germline V gene, CDR1 is MGHDK and CDR2 is SYGVNS. This CDR3 has 20 amino acids. CDR3 protein: CTFLPAASSLAGRLSGELFF. CDR3 DNA: TGTACGTTCTTGCCAGCAGCCTCCAGCCTGGCAGGGAGGCTTTCCGGGGAGCTGTTTTTT.

The gene calls are TRBV7-6 and TRBJ2-5; D gene unclear. The CDR3 extends over 11 amino acids. V lost 1 base, J lost 9 bases, and 6 bases lay in between. Germline lookup yields CDR1 SGHVS and CDR2 FNYEAQ. The CDR3 DNA sequence: TGTGCCAGCAGCTTAGGGTCGGCCCAGTACTTC. Amino acid sequence: CASSLGSAQYF.

Details on this clonotype: One end of the junction is discordant with germline, which a read error may explain. The chain has TRBV19 and TRBJ2-3; weak D call: TRBD2 (5 bases). Germline V lookup: CDR1 LNHDA, CDR2 SQIVND (reference sequence). The CDR3 runs 15 residues. For the CDR3, the DNA is TGTGCCAGTAGCTCCTCGGGAAGGAGGTTCGTTTCGCAGTGTTTT. The encoded protein is CASSSSGRRFVSQCF.

This clonotype was seen ten or more times. V is TRBV12-3 or TRBV12-4 and J is TRBJ1-1; D unresolved. The CDR3 loop spans 13 amino acids. The V end was cut by 3 bases, the J end by 3 bases, with 8 bases between. The CDR3 sequence is CASSLGSYTEAFF. In nucleotides, the CDR3 is TGTGCCAGCAGTTTGGGCAGCTACACTGAAGCTTTCTTT.

Relative to its sample, this clonotype is medium-sized. The chain couples TRBV20-1 to TRBJ1-2; D unclear. Per the germline V gene, CDR1 is DFQATT and CDR2 is SNEGSKA (reference sequence). V shed 1 base and J shed 4 bases, with 13 bases lying between them. The CDR3 is 14 amino acids. The CDR3 sequence: CSARANWQTYGYTF. CDR3 DNA: TGCAGTGCTAGAGCTAATTGGCAGACCTATGGCTACACCTTC.

Details on this clonotype: This could be a read error, since a much larger clone is one nucleotide away. The final CDR3 position lacks the conserved phenylalanine or tryptophan, pointing to a likely read error. V usage is TRBV27 and J usage is TRBJ1-1, with D uncertain. Germline CDR1 MNHEY, CDR2 SMNVEV (reference sequence). The CDR3 is 15 amino acids. The V end lost 1 base, the J end lost 0 bases, and 9 bases lay between the germline ends. DNA for the CDR3: TGTGCCAGCAGTTTATACGCTCAGATGAACACTGAAGCTTTCTTG. Encoded protein: CASSLYAQMNTEAFL.

This clonotype was seen many times. Here the CDR3 reads CASSPGQNYGYTF. The DNA for the CDR3 is TGTGCCAGCAGCCCAGGACAGAACTATGGCTACACCTTC. The chain is built from TRBV5-8 and TRBJ1-2; a possible D gene is TRBD1 (6 bases). Between the trimmed V and J ends, which lost 4 bases and 2 bases, there was a span of 9 bases. The CDR3 totals 13 residues. Germline V CDR1 and CDR2: SGHTS, YDEGEE.

The chain links TRBV29-1 to TRBJ1-1; no clear D. CDR3 size: 12 residues. Trimming took 0 bases from V and 4 from J, leaving 6 bases between them. Germline V lookup: CDR1 SQVTM, CDR2 ANQGSEA. DNA of the CDR3: TGCAGCGTTGAAGACCTGACCACTGAAGCTTTCTTT. Translation: CSVEDLTTEAFF.

CDR3 nucleotides: TGCAGTGCCCGGGGGGGAAGCACAGATACGCAGTATTTT. This translates into CSARGGSTDTQYF. The chain has TRBV20-1 and TRBJ2-3; 8 bases match TRBD2. The CDR3 spans 13 residues. Germline CDR1 and CDR2: DFQATT and SNEGSKA (reference sequence). V dropped 6 bases and J dropped 0; count of bases not matched to a gene: 2.

The chain couples TRBV20-1 to TRBJ1-5; tentative D call: TRBD1 (5 bases). The germline gives CDR1 DFQATT, CDR2 SNEGSKA (reference sequence). V was clipped by 3 bases and J by 1 base, with 16 bases between them. CDR3 size: 16 residues. This CDR3 is CSASGMGELSNQPQHF. The CDR3, as DNA: TGCAGTGCTAGCGGCATGGGGGAACTAAGCAATCAGCCCCAGCATTTT.

This rearrangement joins TRBV7-2 to TRBJ1-2; 7 bases match TRBD1. The CDR3 has 14 amino acids. From germline, CDR1 is SGHTA and CDR2 FQGNSA. Losses at the gene ends were 5 bases for V and 4 bases for J; bases not matched to a gene: 7. The CDR3 spells CASSADRDSYGYTF. CDR3 nucleotide sequence: TGTGCCAGCAGCGCTGACAGGGACTCCTATGGCTACACCTTC.

The J gene is TRBJ1-2, the V gene TRBV5-1; TRBD1 aligns across 9 bases. There are 13 residues in the CDR3. J gave up 7 bases and V 3 bases, and 4 bases lay outside the gene matches. Germline V gene sequence: CDR1 SGHRS, CDR2 YFSETQ. The CDR3 loop is CASSSTGGPGYTF. In DNA form, the CDR3 reads TGCGCCAGCAGCTCCACAGGGGGCCCTGGCTACACCTTC. Together with reference TRBV5-1 and TRBJ1-2, the CDR3 gives the full variable domain: KAGVTQTPRYLIKTRGQQVTLSCSPISGHRSVSWYQQTPGQGLQFLFEYFSETQRNKGNFPGRFSGRQFSNSRSEMNVSTLELGDSALYLCASSSTGGPGYTFGSGTRLTVV.

This clonotype occurred many times. V and J are TRBV6-6 and TRBJ2-2, with TRBD2 matching over 9 bases. Trimming took 6 bases from V and 2 from J; bases not matched to a gene: 7. CDR1 and CDR2 (germline): MNHNY, SVGAGI (reference sequence). The CDR3 contains 16 residues. The CDR3 DNA is TGTGCCAGCAGGAGAACCGGGACTAGCAACACCGGGGAGCTGTTTTTT. Protein product: CASRRTGTSNTGELFF.

This clonotype has at least ten counts. The chain combines TRBV4-1 with TRBJ1-3; possible D gene TRBD1, 6 bases. Trimming took 1 base from V and 0 from J, leaving 16 bases between them. The germline gives CDR1 MGHRA, CDR2 YSYEKL. This CDR3 is built from 18 residues. CDR3 sequence (DNA): TGCGCCAGCAGCCAAGTTGGGGCAGGGGTTTACTCTGGAAACACCATATATTTT. Translating gives CASSQVGAGVYSGNTIYF.

The table lists this clonotype with many counts. V is TRBV5-8 and J is TRBJ2-7; D is undetermined. CDR3 length: 12 residues. The germline V gene encodes CDR1 SGHTS and CDR2 YDEGEE. Trimming left V 2 bases short and J 4 bases short, with 7 bases between. As DNA, the CDR3 is TGTGCCAGCAGCTTAAGGCCATACGAGCAGTACTTC. Translating it yields CASSLRPYEQYF.